The 14 T cell receptor beta chains below were found in one sample sequenced in a study of blood T cell repertoires in COVID-19. Assay: immunoSEQ multiplex PCR; the TCRdb copy retains only in-frame clones and omits some. This repertoire shows about 410,000 clones, 75% to 90% found once; its top ten account for around 1.5%. The sample consisted of peripheral blood. These receptors were obtained from a woman aged 40 to 50 with COVID-19, enrolled during active disease.

The V and J genes are TRBV7-9 and TRBJ1-2, with D possibly being TRBD1 (5 bases). V shed 1 base and J shed 3 bases, with 6 bases lying between them. Germline values: CDR1 SEHNR, CDR2 FQNEAQ (reference sequence). The CDR3 runs 13 residues. The DNA for the CDR3 is TGTGCCAGCAGCTTAGGCAGGGACTATGGCTACACCTTC. This translates into CASSLGRDYGYTF.

This chain uses TRBV4-1 with TRBJ2-1; 8 bases align to TRBD1. The CDR3 is 14 amino acids. Germline lookup yields CDR1 MGHRA and CDR2 YSYEKL. V gave up 2 bases and J gave up 6 bases; unmatched junction bases: 3. CDR3 region: CASSQPGQANEQFF. In nucleotides, the CDR3 is TGCGCCAGCAGCCAACCGGGACAGGCCAATGAGCAGTTCTTC.

V and J are TRBV7-2 and TRBJ2-2; D might be TRBD1 (5 bases). V lost 3 bases to trimming and J lost 7 bases, with 18 bases between them. The germline gives CDR1 SGHTA, CDR2 FQGNSA. The CDR3 is 16 residues long. The chain's CDR3 is CASSFSIIGADGELFF. CDR3 in DNA: TGTGCCAGCAGCTTCTCTATCATTGGGGCGGACGGGGAGCTGTTTTTT. The variable domain in full, completed from reference TRBV7-2 and TRBJ2-2, reads GAGVSQSPSNKVTEKGKDVELRCDPISGHTALYWYRQSLGQGLEFLIYFQGNSAPDKSGLPSDRFSAERTGGSVSTLTIQRTQQEDSAVYLCASSFSIIGADGELFFGEGSRLTVL.

In its sample, this clone was seen once. V usage is TRBV4-3 and J usage is TRBJ2-1; TRBD1 might be the D (5 bases). V lost 1 base and J lost 4, with 17 bases in between. Germline V lookup: CDR1 LGHNA, CDR2 YSLEER. The CDR3 is made up of 17 amino acids. In nucleotides, the CDR3 is TGCGCCAGCAGCCAAGCTTATCGAACAGGTTCGTACAATGAGCAGTTCTTC. Its translation: CASSQAYRTGSYNEQFF.

This chain joins TRBV4-2 and TRBJ2-3; 8 bases fit TRBD2. Germline loops: CDR1 LGHNA, CDR2 YNFKEQ. The CDR3 runs to 16 residues. V lost 6 bases to trimming and J lost 4 bases; unmatched junction nucleotides: 12. CDR3 sequence reads: CASSSGGLAGPDTQYF. CDR3 DNA: TGTGCCAGCAGTAGCGGAGGCCTAGCGGGCCCAGATACGCAGTATTTT.

The V gene is TRBV28, the J gene TRBJ2-5; weak D call: TRBD2 (6 bases). Germline V gene lookup returns CDR1 MDHEN and CDR2 SYDVKM. The CDR3 covers 15 residues. The ends were cut back, 8 bases at V and 4 bases at J, with 20 bases in the middle. CDR3 in DNA: TGTGCCAGCGTCCCTAGGGAGGCAGGGCGAGAGACCCAGTACTTC. Amino acids: CASVPREAGRETQYF. Full variable domain (remainder filled in from reference TRBV28 and TRBJ2-5): DVKVTQSSRYLVKRTGEKVFLECVQDMDHENMFWYRQDPGLGLRLIYFSYDVKMKEKGDIPEGYSVSREKKERFSLILESASTNQTSMYLCASVPREAGRETQYFGPGTRLLVL.

The V call is TRBV5-6, the J call TRBJ1-5; maybe TRBD1 (5 bases). V lost 0 bases and J 7 bases, leaving 14 bases between the germline ends. The CDR3 loop spans 15 amino acids. Germline V gene sequence: CDR1 SGHDT, CDR2 YYEEEE. CDR3 amino acids: CASSLAGGAGQPQHF. The CDR3 DNA sequence: TGTGCCAGCAGCTTGGCCGGAGGGGCGGGGCAGCCCCAGCATTTT.

The chain has TRBV5-1 and TRBJ2-2; 8 bases are a match to TRBD1. The CDR3 sequence is 18 residues long. The V segment lost 4 bases and the J segment 3 bases; nucleotides outside the gene matches: 14. Looked up from germline, CDR1 is SGHRS and CDR2 is YFSETQ. CDR3 nucleotides: TGCGCCAGCAGCAGACAGGGGCCCCGCATGGAAGACACCGGGGAGCTGTTTTTT. Its protein is CASSRQGPRMEDTGELFF.

The gene calls are TRBV19 and TRBJ1-5; TRBD1 agrees at 9 bases. CDR3 length: 15 residues. Germline lookup yields CDR1 LNHDA and CDR2 SQIVND (reference sequence). Unmatched junction bases numbered 9, after V lost 5 bases and J lost 7 bases. The CDR3 sequence: CASSPKGQGLQPQHF. For the CDR3, the DNA is TGTGCCAGTAGTCCGAAGGGACAGGGCCTCCAGCCCCAGCATTTT.

The rearrangement uses TRBV20-1 and TRBJ2-7; D gene unclear. V was pared by 7 bases and J by 2 bases, with 9 bases between. The CDR3 consists of 11 residues. CDR1 is DFQATT, CDR2 SNEGSKA, per germline (reference sequence). The CDR3: CSVVHPYEQYF. In DNA form, the CDR3 reads TGCAGTGTGGTACACCCCTACGAGCAGTACTTC.

The V and J genes are TRBV9 and TRBJ1-3; 9 nucleotides align to TRBD1. Looked up from germline, CDR1 is SGDLS and CDR2 is YYNGEE. The J segment lost 3 bases and the V segment lost 4 bases, leaving 5 bases of the junction unmatched. The CDR3 has 15 residues. CDR3 sequence (DNA): TGTGCCAGCAGCCTGGGACAGGGTGGTGGAAACACCATATATTTT. This sequence encodes CASSLGQGGGNTIYF.

The chain carries TRBV5-1 and TRBJ1-4; tentatively, D is TRBD1 (5 bases). The V end was cut by 0 bases, the J end by 0 bases, with 12 bases between. Germline V gene lookup returns CDR1 SGHRS and CDR2 YFSETQ. The CDR3 contains 17 residues. Here the CDR3 reads CASSLAPGVTTNEKLFF. The CDR3 region has the DNA TGCGCCAGCAGCTTGGCTCCGGGGGTGACAACTAATGAAAAACTGTTTTTT. Complete variable domain (other parts from reference TRBV5-1 and TRBJ1-4): KAGVTQTPRYLIKTRGQQVTLSCSPISGHRSVSWYQQTPGQGLQFLFEYFSETQRNKGNFPGRFSGRQFSNSRSEMNVSTLELGDSALYLCASSLAPGVTTNEKLFFGSGTQLSVL.

The J gene is TRBJ1-3, the V gene TRBV4-1; the D is unclear. Per germline, CDR1 MGHRA and CDR2 YSYEKL. Trimming pared 0 bases from V and 1 base from J, leaving 10 bases between. The CDR3 contains 16 residues. CDR3 sequence reads: CASSQDTEQSGNTIYF. The CDR3 coding sequence is TGCGCCAGCAGCCAAGATACGGAACAGTCTGGAAACACCATATATTTT.

This chain joins TRBV18 and TRBJ2-7, with TRBD1 as a possible D gene (5 bases). The CDR3 consists of 13 residues. Germline V gene data show CDR1 as KGHSH and CDR2 as LQKENI. V lost 3 bases and J 1 base, leaving 7 bases between the germline ends. CDR3 residues: CASSPGQSYEQYF. The CDR3 DNA is TGTGCCAGCTCACCGGGGCAATCCTACGAGCAGTACTTC.